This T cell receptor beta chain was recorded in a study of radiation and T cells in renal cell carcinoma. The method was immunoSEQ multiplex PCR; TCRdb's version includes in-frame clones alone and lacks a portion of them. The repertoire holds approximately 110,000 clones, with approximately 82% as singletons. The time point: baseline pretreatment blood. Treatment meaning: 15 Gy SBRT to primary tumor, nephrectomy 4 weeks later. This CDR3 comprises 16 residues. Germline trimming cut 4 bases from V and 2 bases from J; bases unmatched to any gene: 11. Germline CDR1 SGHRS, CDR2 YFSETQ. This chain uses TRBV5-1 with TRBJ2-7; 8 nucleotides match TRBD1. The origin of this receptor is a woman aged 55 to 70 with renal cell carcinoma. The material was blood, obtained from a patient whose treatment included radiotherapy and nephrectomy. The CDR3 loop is CASSPQGAGLTYEQYF. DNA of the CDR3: TGCGCCAGCAGCCCCCAGGGGGCCGGGCTAACCTACGAGCAGTACTTC.